Listed here are 19 T cell receptor beta chains from one sample, sequenced in a study of shared clonotypes between healthy human individuals. TCRdb keeps only in-frame clones here, not all; method: immunoSEQ multiplex PCR. The sample contains a few hundred thousand clones, around 81% of which appear only once. Sequencing was performed on PBMCs. These receptors were obtained from a woman aged 40 to 50 in good health. Some clones in this sample may be carry-over from other donors' samples.

This clone was seen a single time. The CDR3 protein is CASSDPTGTQNTEAFF. In DNA form, the CDR3 reads TGTGCCAGCAGTGACCCCACCGGGACGCAAAACACTGAAGCTTTCTTT. The chain has TRBV6-1 and TRBJ1-1; D might be TRBD1 (5 bases). Per germline, CDR1 MNHNS and CDR2 SASEGT. Trimming took off 3 bases at V and 2 bases at J, with 16 bases between the two ends. The CDR3 runs 16 residues.

The chain employs TRBV15 and TRBJ1-4; unclear D gene. V shed 0 bases and J shed 3 bases, with 8 bases lying between them. From germline, CDR1 is LNHNV and CDR2 YYDKDF (reference sequence). The CDR3 consists of 15 residues. CDR3 coding DNA: TGTGCCACCAGCAGAGATCTGGGCTCTAATGAAAAACTGTTTTTT. Its protein product is CATSRDLGSNEKLFF.

Only one count was recorded for this clone. This sequence joins TRBV27 and TRBJ2-1; D is possibly TRBD1 or TRBD2 (5 bases each). With 5 bases removed from V and 10 bases from J, the gap between germline ends came to 15 bases. The CDR3 is 13 residues long. Germline values: CDR1 MNHEY, CDR2 SMNVEV (reference sequence). The CDR3 sequence: CASSGGIALEQFF. For the CDR3, the DNA is TGTGCCAGCAGTGGGGGAATAGCCTTAGAGCAGTTCTTC.

The rearrangement uses TRBV25-1 and TRBJ2-7, with D possibly being TRBD2 (6 bases). The CDR3 loop spans 13 amino acids. From germline, CDR1 is MGHDK and CDR2 SYGVNS. V was clipped by 4 bases and J by 6 bases, with 13 bases between them. CDR3 sequence reads: CASSASGVGEQYF. CDR3 DNA sequence: TGTGCCAGCAGTGCCTCGGGAGTGGGCGAGCAGTACTTC.

The chain has TRBV4-3 and TRBJ1-2; no clear D. Looked up from germline, CDR1 is LGHNA and CDR2 is YSLEER. The V gene lost 4 bases and the J gene lost 5 bases, with 8 bases spanning the gap. The CDR3 totals 12 residues. The CDR3 region is CASSRGVYGYTF. The DNA of the CDR3 is TGCGCCAGCAGCCGGGGAGTGTATGGCTACACCTTC.

This clone was seen a single time. The chain recombines TRBV28 with TRBJ1-3; D possibly corresponds to TRBD1 (5 bases). Trimming removed 3 bases at V and 4 bases at J, with 10 bases between. Germline CDR1 is MDHEN and CDR2 is SYDVKM. The CDR3 consists of 14 residues. The CDR3 region is CASSLWGMGNTIYF. The CDR3 bases are TGTGCCAGCAGTTTGTGGGGGATGGGAAACACCATATATTTT.

The chain has TRBV15 and TRBJ2-5; 9 bases line up with TRBD2. With 0 bases clipped from V and 5 bases from J, the junction kept 4 bases outside the gene matches. Germline CDR1 reads LNHNV; CDR2 reads YYDKDF (reference sequence). The CDR3 has 15 residues. The CDR3 loop reads CATSRDVSGGETQYF. DNA for the CDR3: TGTGCCACCAGCAGAGATGTCAGCGGGGGGGAGACCCAGTACTTC.

J is TRBJ2-1 and V is TRBV5-4; 10 positions agree with TRBD2. The CDR3 sequence is 16 residues long. The ends lost 4 bases at V and 8 bases at J; junction bases unmatched: 12. Germline V gene data show CDR1 as SGHNT and CDR2 as YYREEE (reference sequence). The CDR3 sequence: CASSVGRLAGVDEQFF. Here the CDR3 DNA reads TGTGCCAGCAGCGTGGGCCGGCTAGCGGGAGTCGATGAGCAGTTCTTC.

The V gene is TRBV19, the J gene TRBJ1-2, with D unresolved. This CDR3 comprises 11 residues. CDR1 and CDR2 from the germline V gene are LNHDA and SQIVND (reference sequence). The V and J ends lost 8 bases and 3 bases respectively, with 7 bases between them. The CDR3 DNA is TGTGCCAGTCGGGTAGACTATGGCTACACCTTC. Translated: CASRVDYGYTF.

This clone was picked up a small number of times. J is TRBJ1-1 and V is TRBV5-1; D unresolved. Germline lookup yields CDR1 SGHRS and CDR2 YFSETQ. The CDR3 covers 13 residues. Trimming left V 5 bases short and J 2 bases short, with 10 bases between. CDR3 sequence: CASSNSQNTEAFF. As DNA, the CDR3 is TGCGCCAGCAGTAACAGCCAAAACACTGAAGCTTTCTTT.

This chain links TRBV2 with TRBJ2-1; tentatively, D is TRBD1 or TRBD2 (5 bases each). V was shortened by 4 bases and J by 0 bases, with 10 bases between the two germline ends. The germline V gene encodes CDR1 SNHLY and CDR2 FYNNEI. The CDR3 is 15 residues long. As DNA, the CDR3 is TGTGCCAGCAGTGGGGACCAGAGCTCCTACAATGAGCAGTTCTTC. As protein: CASSGDQSSYNEQFF.

This chain joins TRBV7-6 and TRBJ1-4, with 7 bases aligning to TRBD1. The V gene's germline CDR1 is SGHVS and CDR2 FNYEAQ. This CDR3 is built from 15 residues. V shed 2 bases, J shed 5 bases, and the junction held 5 bases outside the gene matches. The CDR3 DNA follows: TGTGCCAGCAGCTTATATTTGGGACAGAATGAAAAACTGTTTTTT. Translating it yields CASSLYLGQNEKLFF.

The V and J genes are TRBV5-1 and TRBJ1-1; 9 bases match TRBD1. After removal of 2 bases from V and 4 bases from J, the junction contained 6 bases not matched to a gene. The germline gives CDR1 SGHRS, CDR2 YFSETQ. The CDR3 length is 15 residues. CDR3 sequence (DNA): TGCGCCAGCAGCTTACAGGGGGCGCTCCCCACTGAAGCTTTCTTT. This encodes CASSLQGALPTEAFF. The full variable domain, with the rest looked up from reference TRBV5-1 and TRBJ1-1, is KAGVTQTPRYLIKTRGQQVTLSCSPISGHRSVSWYQQTPGQGLQFLFEYFSETQRNKGNFPGRFSGRQFSNSRSEMNVSTLELGDSALYLCASSLQGALPTEAFFGQGTRLTVV.

This clone was seen only once. V is TRBV5-1 and J is TRBJ1-6, with D perhaps matching TRBD1 (5 bases). The germline V gene encodes CDR1 SGHRS and CDR2 YFSETQ. V lost 5 bases, J lost 7 bases, and 10 bases lay in between. CDR3 size: 13 residues. The CDR3 bases are TGCGCCAGCAGGATGGGGGAGAATTCACCCCTCCACTTT. This translates into CASRMGENSPLHF.

This sequence joins TRBV6-4 and TRBJ2-7; D is uncertain. Germline-derived CDR1 and CDR2 are MRHNA and SNTAGT. The CDR3 is made up of 10 amino acids. The V end lost 9 bases, the J end lost 3 bases, and 6 bases lay between the germline ends. CDR3 amino acids: CARRRYEQYF. CDR3 nucleotide sequence: TGTGCCAGGAGGCGCTACGAGCAGTACTTC.

This clone has only a few counts. The identical CDR3 is also encoded by other nucleotide sequences in the sample. The V call is TRBV29-1, the J call TRBJ1-1; D remains unclear. The V end lost 1 base, the J end lost 1 base, and 4 bases lay between the germline ends. CDR3 length: 12 amino acids. Germline-derived CDR1 and CDR2 are SQVTM and ANQGSEA. The CDR3 DNA reads TGCAGCGTTGAAGGGTGGAACACTGAAGCTTTCTTT. This codes for CSVEGWNTEAFF.

V is TRBV9 and J is TRBJ2-1; TRBD2 might be the D (6 bases). This CDR3 is built from 14 residues. Trimming removed 3 bases at V and 6 bases at J, with 13 bases between. Germline-derived CDR1 and CDR2 are SGDLS and YYNGEE. CDR3 DNA: TGTGCCAGCAGCGACACGGGACTCCTCAATGAGCAGTTCTTC. Its protein is CASSDTGLLNEQFF.

The chain couples TRBV18 to TRBJ1-1; D is unresolved. Trimming shortened V by 0 bases and J by 2 bases, and 7 bases separated the two germline ends. In germline, CDR1 is KGHSH, CDR2 LQKENI. This CDR3 region has 14 residues. CDR3 bases: TGTGCCAGCTCACCACCACTCAGTAACACTGAAGCTTTCTTT. Encoded protein: CASSPPLSNTEAFF. Combining the CDR3 with reference TRBV18 and TRBJ1-1 gives the whole variable domain NAGVMQNPRHLVRRRGQEARLRCSPMKGHSHVYWYRQLPEEGLKFMVYLQKENIIDESGMPKERFSAEFPKEGPSILRIQQVVRGDSAAYFCASSPPLSNTEAFFGQGTRLTVV.

This chain links TRBV28 with TRBJ2-6; D may be TRBD1 (6 bases). Trimming pared 5 bases from V and 0 bases from J, leaving 11 bases between. This CDR3 has 16 residues. The germline V gene has CDR1 MDHEN and CDR2 SYDVKM. The CDR3 DNA is TGTGCCAGCAGTAACAGGGTTTACTCTGGGGCCAACGTCCTGACTTTC. This codes for CASSNRVYSGANVLTF.